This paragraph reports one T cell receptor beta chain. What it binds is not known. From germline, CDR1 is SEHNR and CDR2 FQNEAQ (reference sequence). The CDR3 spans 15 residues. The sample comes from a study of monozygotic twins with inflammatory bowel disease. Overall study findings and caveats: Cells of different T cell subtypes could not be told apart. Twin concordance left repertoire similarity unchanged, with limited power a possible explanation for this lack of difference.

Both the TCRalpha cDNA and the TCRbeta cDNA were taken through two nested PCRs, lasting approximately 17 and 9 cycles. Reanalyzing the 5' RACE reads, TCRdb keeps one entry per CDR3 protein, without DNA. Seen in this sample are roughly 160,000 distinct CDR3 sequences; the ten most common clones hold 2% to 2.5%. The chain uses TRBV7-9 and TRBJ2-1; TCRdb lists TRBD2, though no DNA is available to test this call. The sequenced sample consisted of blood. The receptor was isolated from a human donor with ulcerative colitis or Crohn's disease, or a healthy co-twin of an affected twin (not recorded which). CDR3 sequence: CASMDLDGIYNEQFF.